The sequence of this T cell receptor (beta chain) was determined in a study of shared clonotypes between healthy human individuals. Study at large: CD4 naive and CD4 memory each took three plates per donor, while CD8 naive took two and CD8 memory one. Broader study findings: Sampling used blood alone; tissue repertoires probably differ. Generation of non-shared clonotypes was less probable than generation of clonotypes shared by all four donors.

Remarks on this clone: Its antigen is undetermined.

Produced via immunoSEQ multiplex PCR; TCRdb's table is partial and in-frame only. Seen here are approximately 1.1 million clones, around 78% observed once, and the top ten hold around 0.47%. The V and J ends lost 3 bases and 4 bases, in that order; junction bases with no gene match: 3. The CDR3 length is 15 residues. The rearrangement uses TRBV5-3 and TRBJ2-7, with TRBD2 identical over 14 bases. TRBV5-3 is annotated as an ORF whose role is uncertain. This TCR came from a man aged 18 to 35 in good health. Some clones in this sample may be carry-over from other donors' samples. The material sequenced was memory CD4+ T cells from PBMCs. Specified subset: CD45RA-negative fraction. CDR3 sequence: CARSWGLAGVYEQYF. The CDR3 DNA reads TGTGCCAGAAGCTGGGGACTAGCGGGAGTATACGAGCAGTACTTC.